This T cell receptor beta chain was captured in a study of CD8 T cells in ankylosing spondylitis. Study-wide points: Reportedly, significant enrichment of disease-linked clones occurred in matched ankylosing spondylitis synovial fluid. The authors found the disease-linked clones to be CD8+ and relatively rare in peripheral blood.

CDR3 length: 18 amino acids. Germline V lookup: CDR1 MNHEY, CDR2 SVGAGI. Trimming at V came to 0 bases and at J to 13 bases, leaving 15 bases not matched to a gene. Comments on this clonotype: Its antigen is not identified.

TCRdb reanalysed the 5' RACE reads using MiXCR and keeps one entry per CDR3 protein. The table shows 150,000 to 200,000 distinct CDR3 sequences, with approximately 10% occurring only once. The chain employs TRBV6-5 and TRBJ2-1; 13 bases are a match to TRBD2. The sample taken for sequencing was blood, either unsorted or a sorted T cell fraction (not recorded which). This clonotype was obtained from a male donor with ankylosing spondylitis or in good health (not recorded which). CDR3 bases: TGTGCCAGCAGTTACTCGGCCCTCACTAGCGGGAGGGCCTCTTCTCAGTTCTTC. It encodes CASSYSALTSGRASSQFF.